Presented here are 30 T cell receptor beta chains from one specimen sequenced in a study of CD8 T cells in Susac syndrome. Roughly 0.45 to 1 ug RNA was reverse transcribed with random hexamers. TCRdb used MiXCR to reprocess the immunoSEQ multiplex PCR reads, holding one entry per CDR3 protein. The repertoire includes approximately 190,000 distinct CDR3 sequences, 95% of them detected once, and about 0.17% sits in the top ten. Sequencing was performed on CD8+ T cells from PBMCs. These receptors originate from a human donor with Susac syndrome.

J is TRBJ1-1 and V is TRBV28; tentative D call: TRBD1 (5 bases). Germline CDR1 and CDR2: MDHEN and SYDVKM. This CDR3 spans 16 amino acids. Trimming removed 5 bases at V and 7 bases at J, with 23 bases between. The CDR3 nucleotides are TGTGCCAGCAGTCCCAACCTCCATGGGGCCGGCGATGAAGCTTTCTTT. Its protein product is CASSPNLHGAGDEAFF. Drawing the rest from reference TRBV28 and TRBJ1-1, the complete variable domain is DVKVTQSSRYLVKRTGEKVFLECVQDMDHENMFWYRQDPGLGLRLIYFSYDVKMKEKGDIPEGYSVSREKKERFSLILESASTNQTSMYLCASSPNLHGAGDEAFFGQGTRLTVV.

This chain links TRBV2 with TRBJ2-5, with 9 bases lining up with TRBD2. After removal of 7 bases from V and 5 bases from J, the junction contained 11 bases not matched to a gene. The germline V gene encodes CDR1 SNHLY and CDR2 FYNNEI. The CDR3 contains 15 residues. Here the CDR3 reads CASTQIAGAEETQYF. CDR3 DNA: TGTGCCAGCACCCAAATAGCGGGAGCGGAGGAGACCCAGTACTTC. Based on the CDR3 plus reference TRBV2 and TRBJ2-5, the full variable domain is EPEVTQTPSHQVTQMGQEVILRCVPISNHLYFYWYRQILGQKVEFLVSFYNNEISEKSEIFDDQFSVERPDGSNFTLKIRSTKLEDSAMYFCASTQIAGAEETQYFGPGTRLLVL.

CDR3 region: CASSRGVDTEAFF. In nucleotides, the CDR3 is TGTGCCAGCAGTCGAGGGGTGGACACTGAAGCTTTCTTT. The chain has TRBV28 and TRBJ1-1; perhaps TRBD1 as D (5 bases). Trimming took off 5 bases at V and 3 bases at J, with 10 bases between the two ends. The V gene's germline CDR1 is MDHEN and CDR2 SYDVKM. The CDR3 extends over 13 amino acids.

The chain carries TRBV7-8 and TRBJ2-1; TRBD2 agrees at 12 bases. V lost 4 bases to trimming and J lost 2 bases; unmatched junction nucleotides: 3. Germline CDR1 and CDR2: SGHVS and FQNEAQ. The CDR3 totals 16 residues. CDR3 loop: CASSSTSGRTYNEQFF. The CDR3 bases are TGTGCCAGCAGCTCCACTAGCGGGAGGACCTACAATGAGCAGTTCTTC.

This sequence joins TRBV9 and TRBJ2-2; D is unresolved. Between the trimmed V and J ends, which lost 0 bases and 0 bases, there was a span of 6 bases. From germline, CDR1 is SGDLS and CDR2 YYNGEE. The CDR3 loop spans 15 amino acids. CDR3 protein: CASSVGLANTGELFF. CDR3 sequence (DNA): TGTGCCAGCAGCGTAGGGCTAGCGAACACCGGGGAGCTGTTTTTT.

This clonotype was seen only once. The chain carries TRBV28 and TRBJ2-7, with a tentative D call TRBD2 (5 bases). Germline V gene lookup returns CDR1 MDHEN and CDR2 SYDVKM. The CDR3 runs to 16 residues. Trimming took 2 bases from V and 1 from J, leaving 15 bases between them. CDR3 nucleotide sequence: TGTGCCAGCAGTTTAAAGCCGGACTTCGAATCCTACGAGCAGTACTTC. Translation gives CASSLKPDFESYEQYF.

V and J are TRBV3-1 and TRBJ2-7; D is unclear. The germline V and J ends were trimmed by 4 bases and 9 bases, with 22 bases remaining between them. This CDR3 spans 15 amino acids. Per the germline V gene, CDR1 is LGHDT and CDR2 is YNNKEL (reference sequence). The CDR3 nucleotides are TGTGCCAGCAGCCCGTCTGCGGCAAACCCCCTAGGGCAGTACTTC. Translation: CASSPSAANPLGQYF.

V gene TRBV5-1 combines with J gene TRBJ2-7, with D perhaps given as TRBD1 or TRBD2 (6 bases each). Trimming cost V 3 bases and J 0 bases, with 10 bases left between them. The CDR3 contains 14 residues. The germline V gene has CDR1 SGHRS and CDR2 YFSETQ. CDR3 sequence: CASSSGADSYEQYF. The CDR3 nucleotides read TGCGCCAGCAGCTCGGGGGCGGACTCCTACGAGCAGTACTTC.

The rearrangement uses TRBV9 and TRBJ1-1; D ambiguous. V lost 0 bases and J 1 base, leaving 13 bases between the germline ends. The CDR3 is 16 residues long. Germline lookup yields CDR1 SGDLS and CDR2 YYNGEE. Here the CDR3 DNA reads TGTGCCAGCAGCGTAGGGTCATGGCAGAGGAACACTGAAGCTTTCTTT. It specifies CASSVGSWQRNTEAFF. Full variable domain (rest looked up from reference TRBV9 and TRBJ1-1): DSGVTQTPKHLITATGQRVTLRCSPRSGDLSVYWYQQSLDQGLQFLIQYYNGEERAKGNILERFSAQQFPDLHSELNLSSLELGDSALYFCASSVGSWQRNTEAFFGQGTRLTVV.

The chain combines TRBV9 with TRBJ2-5; TRBD2 agrees at 11 bases. The V gene end was trimmed by 4 bases and the J gene end by 1 base; junction bases not matched to a gene: 9. The CDR3 contains 17 residues. CDR1 is SGDLS, CDR2 YYNGEE, per germline. The CDR3 coding sequence is TGTGCCAGCAGCCCCGGAGCCGGGACTAGCGGCCAAGAGACCCAGTACTTC. This translates into CASSPGAGTSGQETQYF. Filled out from reference TRBV9 and TRBJ2-5, the complete variable domain reads DSGVTQTPKHLITATGQRVTLRCSPRSGDLSVYWYQQSLDQGLQFLIQYYNGEERAKGNILERFSAQQFPDLHSELNLSSLELGDSALYFCASSPGAGTSGQETQYFGPGTRLLVL.

This chain joins TRBV12-3 or TRBV12-4 and TRBJ2-7; 11 bases are a match to TRBD1. The CDR3 spans 15 residues. J was trimmed by 4 bases and V by 5 bases; bases with no gene match: 7. The CDR3 coding sequence is TGTGCCAGCAGTGACGGGACAGGGGGAGCGTACGAGCAGTACTTC. Amino acids: CASSDGTGGAYEQYF.

The chain carries TRBV9 and TRBJ2-1, with 11 positions matching TRBD2. Losses at the gene ends were 3 bases for V and 0 bases for J; bases not matched to a gene: 14. Germline CDR1 is SGDLS and CDR2 is YYNGEE. The CDR3 is 20 amino acids. The CDR3 is CASSGTGTSGRLSSYNEQFF. CDR3 nucleotides: TGTGCCAGCAGCGGGACCGGGACTAGCGGTAGACTAAGCTCCTACAATGAGCAGTTCTTC.

This chain joins TRBV11-2 and TRBJ2-7, with TRBD2 identical over 12 bases. Germline trimming cut 3 bases from V and 2 bases from J; bases unmatched to any gene: 5. Germline V gene data show CDR1 as SGHAT and CDR2 as FQNNGV. The CDR3 spans 16 residues. CDR3 residues: CASSFPRTSGTYEQYF. CDR3 bases: TGTGCCAGCAGCTTTCCCAGGACTAGCGGGACCTACGAGCAGTACTTC.

This chain uses TRBV12-3 or TRBV12-4 with TRBJ2-1, with D possibly being TRBD2 (5 bases). Deletions cut 6 bases from V and 8 bases from J, with 11 bases between. The CDR3 sequence is 12 residues long. This chain's CDR3 is CASSPGGDEQFF. The CDR3 DNA reads TGTGCCAGCAGCCCCGGAGGAGATGAGCAGTTCTTC.

The CDR3 loop reads CATLQGTEAFF. CDR3 nucleotides: TGTGCCACCCTACAGGGGACTGAAGCTTTCTTT. This sequence joins TRBV28 and TRBJ1-1, with TRBD1 matching over 7 bases. Germline assignment: CDR1 MDHEN and CDR2 SYDVKM. The CDR3 has 11 residues. The V and J ends lost 10 bases and 5 bases, in that order; junction bases with no gene match: 4.

The chain recombines TRBV4-1 with TRBJ2-1; the match to TRBD1 covers 8 bases. Trimming at V came to 2 bases and at J to 8 bases, leaving 2 bases not matched to a gene. This CDR3 spans 13 amino acids. Germline CDR1 reads MGHRA; CDR2 reads YSYEKL. The CDR3 here is CASSQPGGYEQFF. The CDR3 DNA sequence: TGCGCCAGCAGCCAACCAGGGGGCTATGAGCAGTTCTTC.

V is TRBV3-1 and J is TRBJ1-1; the D is unclear. Germline V gene sequence: CDR1 LGHDT, CDR2 YNNKEL (reference sequence). Trimming shortened V by 0 bases and J by 5 bases, and 10 bases separated the two germline ends. This CDR3 is 14 amino acids long. The CDR3 DNA reads as TGTGCCAGCAGCCAAGATGATCTGTGGACTGAAGCTTTCTTT. Translation gives CASSQDDLWTEAFF.

This chain joins TRBV5-1 and TRBJ2-6; D not resolved. Germline assignment: CDR1 SGHRS and CDR2 YFSETQ. The CDR3 is made up of 18 amino acids. The V end lost 1 base, the J end lost 0 bases, and 14 bases lay between the germline ends. In DNA form, the CDR3 reads TGCGCCAGCAGCTTGTTTGGGTTTTTAAGCTCTGGGGCCAACGTCCTGACTTTC. Residues: CASSLFGFLSSGANVLTF.

The genes are TRBV4-2 and TRBJ2-7; no definite D call. CDR3 length: 15 residues. The germline V gene encodes CDR1 LGHNA and CDR2 YNFKEQ. The V and J ends lost 1 base and 4 bases respectively, with 14 bases between them. In DNA form, the CDR3 reads TGTGCCAGCAGCCAAGTGGCAGAGGTCGAGTACGAGCAGTACTTC. It codes for CASSQVAEVEYEQYF.

The chain employs TRBV19 and TRBJ1-1; D is perhaps TRBD1 (6 bases). CDR3 length: 16 amino acids. The V gene lost 0 bases and the J gene lost 0 bases, with 11 bases spanning the gap. Germline V gene lookup returns CDR1 LNHDA and CDR2 SQIVND (reference sequence). CDR3 sequence reads: CASSIDMDSMNTEAFF. The CDR3 DNA follows: TGTGCCAGTAGTATAGATATGGACAGCATGAACACTGAAGCTTTCTTT.

The chain employs TRBV20-1 and TRBJ2-7; 13 bases fit TRBD2. Trimming removed 1 base from V and 4 bases from J; junction bases left unmatched: 4. The CDR3 covers 15 residues. Germline lookup yields CDR1 DFQATT and CDR2 SNEGSKA (reference sequence). The CDR3 region has the DNA TGCAGTGCTAGAGTGGGACTAGCGGGATCGTACGAGCAGTACTTC. Amino acid sequence: CSARVGLAGSYEQYF.

This rearrangement joins TRBV15 to TRBJ1-1; D not certain. Trimming left V 1 base short and J 1 base short, with 4 bases between. The CDR3 is made up of 13 amino acids. The germline V gene has CDR1 LNHNV and CDR2 YYDKDF (reference sequence). The chain's CDR3 is CATSRASNTEAFF. The CDR3 DNA reads TGTGCCACCAGCAGAGCGTCGAACACTGAAGCTTTCTTT.

This chain uses TRBV3-1 with TRBJ1-3; TRBD1 agrees at 8 bases. Trimming removed 7 bases from V and 1 base from J; junction bases left unmatched: 6. CDR1 is LGHDT, CDR2 YNNKEL, per germline (reference sequence). The CDR3 length is 15 residues. The CDR3 loop is CASTGQGPSGNTIYF. CDR3 DNA sequence: TGTGCCAGCACCGGACAGGGCCCATCTGGAAACACCATATATTTT.

The gene calls are TRBV4-1 and TRBJ2-2, with D perhaps TRBD2 (5 bases). Germline CDR1 MGHRA, CDR2 YSYEKL. CDR3 length: 16 residues. The ends were cut back, 4 bases at V and 6 bases at J, with 18 bases in the middle. The CDR3 DNA reads as TGCGCCAGCAGCCCTCTTAGGGCATCGAGGGCCGGGGAGCTGTTTTTT. Translating gives CASSPLRASRAGELFF.

This sequence joins TRBV2 and TRBJ2-1; 12 bases match TRBD2. CDR1 SNHLY and CDR2 FYNNEI come from the germline V gene. V gave up 6 bases and J gave up 8 bases; unmatched junction bases: 8. The CDR3 sequence is 15 residues long. DNA of the CDR3: TGTGCCAGCAGGGAACTAGCGGGGGGCCAAGATGAGCAGTTCTTC. Its protein product is CASRELAGGQDEQFF.

The rearrangement links TRBV27 to TRBJ1-5; 7 bases line up with TRBD1. Looked up from germline, CDR1 is MNHEY and CDR2 is SMNVEV (reference sequence). Losses at the gene ends were 6 bases for V and 0 bases for J; bases not matched to a gene: 5. There are 15 residues in the CDR3. The chain's CDR3 is CASSHGTASNQPQHF. Here the CDR3 DNA reads TGTGCCAGCAGCCACGGGACAGCTAGCAATCAGCCCCAGCATTTT.

This sequence joins TRBV12-3 or TRBV12-4 and TRBJ1-1; 9 bases match TRBD1. The V gene end was trimmed by 10 bases and the J gene end by 11 bases; junction bases not matched to a gene: 23. The CDR3 has 16 residues. In DNA form, the CDR3 reads TGTGCCACCGCGAGTTGGGGGGACAGGGTTGGGTGGTTCGCTTTCTTT. Encoded protein: CATASWGDRVGWFAFF.

This rearrangement joins TRBV6-1 to TRBJ1-2, with a weak D call TRBD1 (5 bases). V shed 3 bases and J shed 4 bases, with 9 bases lying between them. There are 13 residues in the CDR3. In germline, CDR1 is MNHNS, CDR2 SASEGT. Here the CDR3 reads CASSEAGTYGYTF. CDR3 nucleotide sequence: TGTGCCAGCAGTGAGGCAGGGACCTATGGCTACACCTTC.

This clonotype was seen once. DNA for the CDR3: TGTGCCAGCAGCTTAGAAGGGACAGGGAAGTACGAGCAGTACTTC. This sequence encodes CASSLEGTGKYEQYF. The rearrangement joins TRBV13 to TRBJ2-7; 9 bases line up with TRBD1. This CDR3 contains 15 residues. The germline V gene has CDR1 PRHDT and CDR2 FYEKMQ (reference sequence). With V trimmed by 1 base and J by 4 bases, 5 bases remained unmatched.

CDR3 amino acids: CASSGPTGTSGLEGELFF. The CDR3 coding sequence is TGTGCCAGCAGTGGGCCTACCGGGACTAGCGGGCTGGAGGGGGAGCTGTTTTTT. The chain has TRBV13 and TRBJ2-2, with 12 bases matching TRBD2. The CDR3 is 18 amino acids. Germline CDR1 PRHDT, CDR2 FYEKMQ (reference sequence). J was trimmed by 8 bases and V by 6 bases; bases with no gene match: 16.